This T cell receptor (beta chain) came from a study of blood T cell repertoires in COVID-19. Study-level background: The United States, Italy and Spain supplied acute and convalescent COVID-19 samples. PBMCs, B-cell-depleted T cells, or T cells provided the cDNA or gDNA that made up the material.

V lost 2 bases, J lost 1 base, and 8 bases lay in between. CDR1 and CDR2 from the germline V gene are MNHNS and SASEGT. The CDR3 is 15 amino acids. In the original analysis: Nucleated cell counts were estimated from reference gene primer amplification. The repertoire was sequenced with immunoSEQ multiplex PCR; TCRdb's copy has only in-frame clones and lacks some. V and J calls and clone size are given by that table; D and trimming were obtained from the DNA. The data show 90,000 to 120,000 clones, just over 90% seen once. The chain uses TRBV6-1 and TRBJ2-2; tentatively, D is TRBD2 (6 bases). Sequenced: peripheral blood. The sequence derives from a woman in her 30s with acute or convalescent COVID-19. The DNA for the CDR3 is TGTGCCAGCAGTGAATGGCGGGGGAACACCGGGGAGCTGTTTTTT. It codes for CASSEWRGNTGELFF.